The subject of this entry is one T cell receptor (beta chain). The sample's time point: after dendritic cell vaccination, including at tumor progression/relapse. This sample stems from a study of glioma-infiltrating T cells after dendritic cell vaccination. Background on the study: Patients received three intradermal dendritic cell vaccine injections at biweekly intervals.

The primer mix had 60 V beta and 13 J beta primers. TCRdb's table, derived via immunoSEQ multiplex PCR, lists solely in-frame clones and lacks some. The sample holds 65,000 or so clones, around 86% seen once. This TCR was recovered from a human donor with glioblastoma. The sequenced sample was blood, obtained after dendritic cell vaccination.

DNA for the CDR3: TGCGCCAGCAGTCCAATCCAGGGGGCGGAGGGGACCGGGGAGCTGTTTTTT. Protein product: CASSPIQGAEGTGELFF. This chain links TRBV10-2 with TRBJ2-2; 8 bases align to TRBD1. V lost 5 bases and J lost 5; bases outside the gene matches: 13. Germline-derived CDR1 and CDR2 are WSHSY and SAAADI. The CDR3 runs to 17 residues.